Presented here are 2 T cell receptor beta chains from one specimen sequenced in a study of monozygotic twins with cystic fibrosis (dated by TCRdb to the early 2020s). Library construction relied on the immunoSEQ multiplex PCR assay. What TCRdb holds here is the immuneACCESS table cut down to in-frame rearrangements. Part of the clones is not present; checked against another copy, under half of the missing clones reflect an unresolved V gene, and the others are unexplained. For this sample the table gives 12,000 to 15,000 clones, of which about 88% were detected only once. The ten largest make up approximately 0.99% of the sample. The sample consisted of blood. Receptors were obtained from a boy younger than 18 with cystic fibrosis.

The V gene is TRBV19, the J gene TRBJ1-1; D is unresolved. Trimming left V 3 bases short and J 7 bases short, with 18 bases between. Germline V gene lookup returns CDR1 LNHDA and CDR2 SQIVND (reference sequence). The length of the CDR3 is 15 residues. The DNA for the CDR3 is TGTGCCAGTAGTATCTTCAGAGGGCAAAGTGGTGAAGCTTTCTTT. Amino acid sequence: CASSIFRGQSGEAFF.

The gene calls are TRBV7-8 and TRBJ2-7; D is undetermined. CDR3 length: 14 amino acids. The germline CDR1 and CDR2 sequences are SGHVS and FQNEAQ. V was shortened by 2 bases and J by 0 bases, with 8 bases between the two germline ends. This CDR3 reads CASSLSPNSYEQYF. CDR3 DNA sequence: TGTGCCAGCAGCTTATCCCCGAACTCCTACGAGCAGTACTTC.